This T cell receptor (beta chain) originates from a study of identical twins. The study's findings and limits: Excess low generation probability was seen in twin-shared out-of-frame alpha sequences. Zero-insertion analyses were open to partial confounding by invariant MAIT and iNKT cells. Sharing of beta out-of-frame sequences by twins showed a weaker excess. Beta clonotypes that were abundant in cord blood contained fewer insertions, a pattern absent from memory repertoires.

Unmatched junction bases numbered 16, after V lost 3 bases and J lost 11 bases. The CDR3 contains 16 residues. The germline gives CDR1 LGHDT, CDR2 YNNKEL (reference sequence). TCRdb re-called the 5' RACE reads with MiXCR, one entry per CDR3 protein. The sample shows 1,800,000 or so distinct CDR3 sequences, about 31% of them seen only once. Comment on this clonotype: Antigen specificity is unknown.

The rearrangement uses TRBV3-1 and TRBJ2-5; TRBD1 agrees at 9 bases. Sequencing was done on a sample of cord blood. This receptor was taken from a newborn girl in good health. The CDR3 here is CASSQGFGTGSMEQYF. The DNA of the CDR3 is TGTGCCAGCAGCCAGGGCTTTGGGACAGGGAGTATGGAGCAGTACTTC.